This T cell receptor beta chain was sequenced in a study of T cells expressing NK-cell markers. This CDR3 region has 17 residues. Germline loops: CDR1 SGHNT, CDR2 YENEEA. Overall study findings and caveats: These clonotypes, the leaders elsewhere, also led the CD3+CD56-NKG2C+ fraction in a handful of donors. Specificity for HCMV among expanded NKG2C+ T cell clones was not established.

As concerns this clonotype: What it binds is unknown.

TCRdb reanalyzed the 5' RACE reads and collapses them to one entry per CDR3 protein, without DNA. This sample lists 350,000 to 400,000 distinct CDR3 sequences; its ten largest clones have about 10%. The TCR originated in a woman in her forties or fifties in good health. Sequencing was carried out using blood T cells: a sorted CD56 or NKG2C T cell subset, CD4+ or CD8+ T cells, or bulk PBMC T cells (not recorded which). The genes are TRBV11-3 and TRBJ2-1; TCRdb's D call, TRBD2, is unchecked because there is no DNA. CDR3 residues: CASSLEGGLAGGPTQFF.